The rows below give T cell receptor beta chains drawn from one sample of a study of T cells in Graves' hyperthyroidism and ophthalmopathy. From the multiplex PCR reads, TCRdb called clonotypes with MiXCR, one entry per CDR3 protein. This repertoire shows some 490,000 distinct CDR3 sequences, 15% to 20% found once; its top ten account for about 29%. Sequencing was performed on blood. All receptors derive from a woman in her twenties or thirties with Graves' ophthalmopathy. Each CDR3 is given with its conserved first and last residue. Fields, in order: V gene, clone size, D gene, J gene, CDR3 DNA, CDR3 protein. D genes are given only for firm matches. Part of the rows lack a size; the others show once, few, many or a class for expanded clones.

>TRBV4-1|-|-|TRBJ2-7
TGCGCCAGCAGCCAAGTCAGGGGTCGCTACGAGCAGTACTTC
CASSQVRGRYEQYF
>TRBV11-2|few|-|TRBJ1-2
TGTGCCAGCAGCCCAACGGCCCGGATTGGCTACACCTTC
CASSPTARIGYTF
>TRBV5-1|few|-|TRBJ1-2
TGCGCCAGCAGCTTGGGGCCCTATGGCTACACCTTC
CASSLGPYGYTF
>TRBV10-3|many|TRBD1|TRBJ2-5
TGTGCCATCGGCCAACAGGGGACAGAGACCCAGTACTTC
CAIGQQGTETQYF
>TRBV30|many|-|TRBJ1-1
TGTGCCTGGAGCGAGGGACTGAACACTGAAGCTTTCTTT
CAWSEGLNTEAFF
>TRBV4-3|many|-|TRBJ1-1
TGCGCCAGCAGCCAAGGAGTACAGGCTAACACTGAAGCTTTCTTT
CASSQGVQANTEAFF
>TRBV9|few|-|TRBJ2-7
TGTGCCAGCAGCTTTGATGGGACCTACCGTTACGAGCAGTACTTC
CASSFDGTYRYEQYF
>TRBV6-2/TRBV6-3|many|TRBD2|TRBJ2-3
TGTGCCAGCAGTTACGCGACTAGCGGGAGGAGTGCAGATACGCAGTATTTT
CASSYATSGRSADTQYF
>TRBV27|-|-|TRBJ1-4
TGTGCCAGCAAGAGACAGATTAATGAAAAACTGTTTTTT
CASKRQINEKLFF
>TRBV9|few|TRBD1|TRBJ1-2
TGTGCCAGCAGCCCTCGGACAGGGGCTAACTATGGCTACACCTTC
CASSPRTGANYGYTF
>TRBV7-8|many|-|TRBJ2-3
TGTGCCAGCAGCCGGGACATTACAGATACGCAGTATTTT
CASSRDITDTQYF
>TRBV27|-|-|TRBJ1-4
TGTGCCAGCAGTCAAGGGGCAGCTGAAAAACTGTTTTTT
CASSQGAAEKLFF
>TRBV4-2|few|TRBD2|TRBJ2-3
TGTGCCAGCAGCCAAGCTCGTCGGCGGGGGGGCACAGATACGCAGTATTTT
CASSQARRRGGTDTQYF
>TRBV19|-|-|TRBJ1-2
TGTGCCAGTAGGAAAACCCAGGGGAATGGCTACACCTTC
CASRKTQGNGYTF
>TRBV5-1|many|-|TRBJ2-3
TGCGCCAGCAGTCCAGGACCCCCGGATACGCAGTATTTT
CASSPGPPDTQYF
>TRBV6-2/TRBV6-3|few|-|TRBJ2-2
TGTGCCACCCAACCCCGGGGCACCGGGGAGCTGTTTTTT
CATQPRGTGELFF
>TRBV27|many|TRBD1|TRBJ2-7
TGTGCCAGCAGTCCCGGGGACAGCTACGAGCAGTACTTC
CASSPGDSYEQYF
>TRBV5-1|many|-|TRBJ2-1
TGCGCCAGCAGCTTCCGACCACCGTTAGTCCATGAGCAGTTCTTC
CASSFRPPLVHEQFF
>TRBV19|-|-|TRBJ1-1
TGTGCCAGTAGTATACGGGGACTGATGAACACTGAAACTTTCTTT
CASSIRGLMNTETFF
>TRBV11-2|few|-|TRBJ1-1
TGTGCCAGCAGCAGAGAAGTAATAAGAAGCATGAACACTGAAGCTTTCTTT
CASSREVIRSMNTEAFF
>TRBV7-2|few|-|TRBJ1-4
TGTGCCAGCAGCTTAGACCAAGTTGCAACTAATGAAAAACTGTTTTTT
CASSLDQVATNEKLFF
>TRBV20-1|many|TRBD1|TRBJ2-7
TGCAGTGCTAGAGGGGAAGGACAGGAGATTTGGTACGAGCAGTACTTC
CSARGEGQEIWYEQYF
>TRBV28|few|TRBD2|TRBJ2-2
TGTGCCAGCAGTACACCGGGACTAGCAGAGAACACCGGGGAGCTGTTTTTT
CASSTPGLAENTGELFF
>TRBV12-3/TRBV12-4|many|TRBD1|TRBJ1-2
TGTGCCAGCAGTTTGGGGCAGGGGGCAGTATATGGCTACACCTTC
CASSLGQGAVYGYTF
>TRBV7-2|many|-|TRBJ2-3
TGTGCCAGCAGCAGCCTCCTAATTACCTCAGATACGCAGTATTTT
CASSSLLITSDTQYF
>TRBV9|few|-|TRBJ2-1
TGTGCCAGCAGCGTAGAGGCGGGAAGCTCCTACAATGAGCAGTTCTTC
CASSVEAGSSYNEQFF
>TRBV7-9|-|-|TRBJ2-5
TGTGCCAGCAGCCAAGACAGGAGACTCCAAGAGACCCAGTACTTC
CASSQDRRLQETQYF
>TRBV4-3|-|-|TRBJ2-7
TGCGCCAGCAGCCAAGACTTGGTTGGGGAGCAGTACTTC
CASSQDLVGEQYF
>TRBV6-2/TRBV6-3|many|-|TRBJ2-5
TGTGCCAGCAGTTCCCCTATGGCGGAGACCCAGTACTTC
CASSSPMAETQYF
>TRBV29-1|few|TRBD1|TRBJ2-2
TGCAGCGTTGACAACCGGGACAGAGCCACCGGGGAGCTGTTTTTT
CSVDNRDRATGELFF
>TRBV2|many|-|TRBJ2-2
TGTGCCAGCAGTGAAGGGGGAGACGCGCTGTTTTTT
CASSEGGDALFF
>TRBV28|many|TRBD1|TRBJ1-2
TGTGCCAGCAGTTTCGGGACAGTGGGTCATGGCTACACCTTC
CASSFGTVGHGYTF
>TRBV14|-|-|TRBJ2-1
TGTGCCAGCAGCCAAGATCCGCGGTCTGGCAATGAGCAGTTCTTC
CASSQDPRSGNEQFF
>TRBV7-9|-|TRBD1|TRBJ1-4
TGTGCCAGCAGCTTAGGGGACAGATCATCAAATGAAAAACTGTTTTTT
CASSLGDRSSNEKLFF
>TRBV7-9|many|-|TRBJ2-3
TGTGCCAGCAGCTTACAGCTCGAAGATACGCAGTATTTT
CASSLQLEDTQYF
>TRBV6-1|-|TRBD2|TRBJ2-3
TGTGCCAGCGCCGGGACTAGCGGGGGCCCAGATACGCAGTATTTT
CASAGTSGGPDTQYF